The source of this T cell receptor (beta chain) is a study of glioma-infiltrating T cells after dendritic cell vaccination. About the research overall: Patients received autologous tumor lysate-pulsed dendritic cell vaccination between 2003 and 2012.

Primers: 60 V beta forward and 13 J beta reverse. Measured with immunoSEQ multiplex PCR; TCRdb has only the in-frame clones, and not every one. Of around 96,000 clones in the sample, around 80% were seen once. About this clone itself: Antigen specificity is unknown.

This CDR3 is 14 amino acids long. Trimming pared 0 bases from V and 3 bases from J, leaving 8 bases between. Germline CDR1 reads MNHEY; CDR2 reads SVGAGI. Study-wide points: Survival was not directly related to TCR clonality in these patients.

Specimen: blood, collected before dendritic cell vaccination. The chain carries TRBV6-5 and TRBJ1-2; D unresolved. The sequence was collected from a human donor with glioblastoma. CDR3 loop: CASSYSDGYYGYTF. The CDR3 DNA sequence: TGTGCCAGCAGTTACTCAGACGGGTACTATGGCTACACCTTC.